This entry is about one T cell receptor (beta chain). This record belongs to a study of early T cells in non-severe SARS-CoV-2 infection. At the level of the study: Sequencing input comprised bulk RNA from unsorted whole blood; chain pairing was not available.

In the library, individual cDNA molecules carried attached unique molecular identifiers. TCRdb analysed the 5' RACE reads with MiXCR anew, one entry per CDR3 protein. The table has 50,000 or so distinct CDR3 sequences, under 15% seen once. The J segment lost 6 bases and the V segment lost 3 bases, leaving 11 bases of the junction unmatched. Germline-derived CDR1 and CDR2 are MNHEY and SMNVEV (reference sequence). The CDR3 totals 17 residues. The sample here was whole blood, taken at baseline. The source of this sequence is an adult who was a healthcare worker with PCR-confirmed SARS-CoV-2 infection or an uninfected control (not recorded which). The chain combines TRBV27 with TRBJ1-6, with 7 nucleotides matching TRBD1. The CDR3, as DNA: TGTGCCAGCAGTTTGGGCAGACAGGGAAGAATTAATTCACCCCTCCACTTT. Protein sequence: CASSLGRQGRINSPLHF.